Sequencing of this T cell receptor (beta chain) was carried out in a study of blood T cell repertoires in COVID-19. Study information: Collection of acute and convalescent COVID-19 samples took place in the United States, Italy and Spain.

Germline CDR1 reads SGDLS; CDR2 reads YYNGEE. Trimming removed 3 bases from V and 5 bases from J, with 8 bases in between. The CDR3 loop spans 13 amino acids. The authors' processing: How many nucleated cells were present was estimated from reference gene primer amplification. TCRdb's copy holds only in-frame clones and misses some; the assay was immunoSEQ multiplex PCR. D and trimming were read from the DNA, whereas the V and J calls and clone size are those reported in that table. The sample shows about 98,000 clones, approximately 86% of them seen only once. This clone appeared a single time. Input material: peripheral blood. The chain carries TRBV9 and TRBJ2-2; D is unclear. The clonotype originates from a man in his 70s with active or convalescent COVID-19. In DNA form, the CDR3 reads TGTGCCAGCAGCGGGTACATGACCGGGGAGCTGTTTTTT. The encoded protein is CASSGYMTGELFF. Supplemented by reference TRBV9 and TRBJ2-2, the full variable domain reads DSGVTQTPKHLITATGQRVTLRCSPRSGDLSVYWYQQSLDQGLQFLIQYYNGEERAKGNILERFSAQQFPDLHSELNLSSLELGDSALYFCASSGYMTGELFFGEGSRLTVL.